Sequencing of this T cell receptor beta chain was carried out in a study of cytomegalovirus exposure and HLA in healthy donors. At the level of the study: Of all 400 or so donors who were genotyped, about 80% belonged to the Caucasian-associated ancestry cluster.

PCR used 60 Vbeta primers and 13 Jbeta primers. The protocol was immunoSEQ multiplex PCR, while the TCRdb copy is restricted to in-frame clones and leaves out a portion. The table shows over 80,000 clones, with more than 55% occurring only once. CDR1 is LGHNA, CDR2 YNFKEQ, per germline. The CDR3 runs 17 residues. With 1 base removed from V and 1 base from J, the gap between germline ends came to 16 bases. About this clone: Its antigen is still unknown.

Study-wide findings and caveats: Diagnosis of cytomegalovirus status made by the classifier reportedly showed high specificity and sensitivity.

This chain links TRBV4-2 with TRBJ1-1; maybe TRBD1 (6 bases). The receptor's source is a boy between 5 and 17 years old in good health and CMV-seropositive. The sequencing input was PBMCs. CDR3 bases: TGTGCCAGCAGCCAAGGCTACCTGGGGGGGGCGAACACTGAAGCTTTCTTT. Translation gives CASSQGYLGGANTEAFF.